This T cell receptor (beta chain) emerged from a study of monozygotic twins with inflammatory bowel disease. After re-calling the 5' RACE reads, TCRdb lists one entry per CDR3 protein, DNA absent. The sample includes around 400,000 distinct CDR3 sequences. Sequenced input: blood. This receptor was obtained from a human donor with ulcerative colitis or Crohn's disease, or a healthy co-twin of an affected twin (not recorded which).

CDR3 loop: CASSFPGTLLSTDTQYF. This rearrangement joins TRBV12-3 or TRBV12-4 to TRBJ2-3; the TCRdb call, TRBD2, lacks DNA for checking. The CDR3 runs 17 residues.